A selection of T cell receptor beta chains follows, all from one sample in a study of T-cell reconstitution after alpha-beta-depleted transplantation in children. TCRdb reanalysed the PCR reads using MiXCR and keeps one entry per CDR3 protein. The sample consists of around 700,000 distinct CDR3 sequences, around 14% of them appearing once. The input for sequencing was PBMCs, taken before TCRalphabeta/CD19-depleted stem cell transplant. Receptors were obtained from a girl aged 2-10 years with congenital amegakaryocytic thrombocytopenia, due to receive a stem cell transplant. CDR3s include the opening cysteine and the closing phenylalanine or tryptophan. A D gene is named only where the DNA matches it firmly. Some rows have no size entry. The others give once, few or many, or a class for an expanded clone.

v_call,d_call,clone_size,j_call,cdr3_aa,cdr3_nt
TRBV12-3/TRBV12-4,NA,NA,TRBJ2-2,CASSSSSRLANTGELFF,TGTGCCAGCAGTTCCTCCAGTCGGCTAGCGAACACCGGGGAGCTGTTTTTT
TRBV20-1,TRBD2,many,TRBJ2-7,CSSGDPLAVDEQYF,TGCAGTTCAGGAGACCCCCTAGCGGTGGACGAGCAGTACTTC
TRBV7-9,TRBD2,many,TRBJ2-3,CASSLATSGRGDTQYF,TGTGCCAGCAGCTTAGCGACTAGCGGGAGAGGAGATACGCAGTATTTT
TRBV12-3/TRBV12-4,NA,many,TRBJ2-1,CASTPYGNYNEQFF,TGTGCCAGCACCCCGTATGGCAACTACAATGAGCAGTTCTTC
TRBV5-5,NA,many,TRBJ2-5,CASSLAPTAQETQYF,TGTGCCAGCAGCTTGGCCCCCACGGCCCAAGAGACCCAGTACTTC
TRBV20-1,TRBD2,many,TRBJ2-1,CSAWGLAGGNEQFF,TGCAGTGCTTGGGGACTAGCGGGAGGCAATGAGCAGTTCTTC
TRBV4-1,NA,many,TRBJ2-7,CASSPNTLAYEQYF,TGCGCCAGCAGCCCTAACACACTTGCCTACGAGCAGTACTTC
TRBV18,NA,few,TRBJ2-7,CASSPPQSSYEQYF,TGTGCCAGCTCACCGCCCCAGAGTTCCTACGAGCAGTACTTC
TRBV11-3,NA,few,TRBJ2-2,CASSLVSWTGELFF,TGTGCCAGCAGCTTAGTGAGTTGGACCGGGGAGCTGTTTTTT
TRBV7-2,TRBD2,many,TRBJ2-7,CASSHLGSGGPDEQYF,TGTGCCAGCAGTCACCTAGGCTCGGGAGGGCCGGACGAGCAGTACTTC
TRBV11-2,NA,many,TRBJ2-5,CASSLGRYSRIHF,TGTGCCAGCAGCTTAGGGAGGTACAGTCGAATCCACTTC
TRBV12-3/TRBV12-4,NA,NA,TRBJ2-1,CASCLQGQARREGSNEQFF,TGTGCCAGCTGTCTCCAGGGACAGGCCCGGCGGGAGGGATCAAATGAGCAGTTCTTC
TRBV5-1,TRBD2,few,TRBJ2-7,CASSRPSGSVGEQYF,TGCGCCAGCAGTCGTCCCAGCGGGAGTGTGGGCGAGCAGTACTTC
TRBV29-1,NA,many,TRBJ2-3,CSVAGDLTDTQYF,TGCAGCGTTGCAGGGGACCTCACAGATACGCAGTATTTT
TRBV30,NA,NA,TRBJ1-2,CAWSSGSRSALGYGYTF,TGTGCCTGGAGTTCAGGATCCCGCTCGGCCCTGGGCTATGGCTACACCTTC
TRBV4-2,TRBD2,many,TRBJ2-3,CASSQAPMTSRGTDTQYF,TGTGCCAGCAGCCAGGCCCCCATGACTAGCCGGGGAACAGATACGCAGTATTTT
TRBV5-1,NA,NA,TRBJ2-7,CASTGAVSYEQYF,TGCGCCAGCACGGGAGCTGTTTCCTACGAGCAGTACTTC
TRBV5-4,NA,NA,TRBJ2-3,CASNERGPSTDTQYF,TGTGCCAGCAACGAACGGGGTCCTAGCACAGATACGCAGTATTTT
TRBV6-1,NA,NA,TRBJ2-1,CASSDHQRTYNEQFF,TGTGCCAGCAGTGACCATCAGCGGACCTACAATGAGCAGTTCTTC
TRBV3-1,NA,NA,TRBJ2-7,CASSQGGVSGYEQYF,TGTGCCAGCAGCCAAGGGGGAGTATCCGGCTACGAGCAGTACTTC
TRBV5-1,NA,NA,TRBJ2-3,CASSSPIFAGTDTQYF,TGCGCCAGCAGCTCCCCGATATTCGCGGGCACAGATACGCAGTATTTT
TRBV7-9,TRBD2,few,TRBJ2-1,CASSLIASGDNEQFF,TGTGCCAGCAGCTTAATAGCTAGCGGAGATAATGAGCAGTTCTTC
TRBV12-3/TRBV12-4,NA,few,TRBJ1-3,CASRATGGNTIYF,TGTGCCAGCAGGGCCACAGGGGGAAACACCATATATTTT
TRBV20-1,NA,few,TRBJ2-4,CSAERSPRASLRDRNIQYF,TGCAGTGCCGAGAGATCTCCCCGGGCCAGCCTGAGAGACCGTAACATTCAGTACTTC
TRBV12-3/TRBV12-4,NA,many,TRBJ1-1,CASSLRRNTEAFF,TGTGCCAGCAGTTTACGCAGGAACACTGAAGCTTTCTTT
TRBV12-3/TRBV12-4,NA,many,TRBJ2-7,CASSFRPYYEQYF,TGTGCCAGCAGTTTTCGGCCTTACTACGAGCAGTACTTC
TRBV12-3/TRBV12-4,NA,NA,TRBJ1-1,CASSSPGRGATEAFF,TGTGCCAGCAGTTCCCCAGGGAGGGGTGCCACTGAAGCTTTCTTT
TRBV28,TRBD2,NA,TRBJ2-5,CASTPLGAGGEETQYF,TGTGCCAGCACTCCTCTTGGCGCGGGAGGGGAAGAGACCCAGTACTTC
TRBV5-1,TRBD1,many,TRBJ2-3,CASSSGQRPDTQYF,TGCGCCAGCAGCTCGGGACAGCGACCAGATACGCAGTATTTT
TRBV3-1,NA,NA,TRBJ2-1,CASSQEGYSYNEQFF,TGTGCCAGCAGCCAAGAGGGCTATTCCTACAATGAGCAGTTCTTC
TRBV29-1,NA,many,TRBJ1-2,CSVVEQINDGYTF,TGCAGCGTTGTGGAACAAATCAACGATGGCTACACCTTC
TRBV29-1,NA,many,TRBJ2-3,CSVARGLSTDTQYF,TGCAGCGTTGCTCGGGGCCTTAGCACAGATACGCAGTATTTT
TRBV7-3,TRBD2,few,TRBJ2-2,CASSLSPRESTGELFF,TGTGCCAGCAGCTTAAGTCCGCGGGAGAGCACCGGGGAGCTGTTTTTT
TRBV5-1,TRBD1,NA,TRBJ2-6,CASSLGQGAGANVLTF,TGCGCCAGCAGCTTGGGACAGGGGGCTGGGGCCAACGTCCTGACTTTC
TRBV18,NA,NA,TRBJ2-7,CASSHREPPREQYF,TGTGCCAGCTCTCACAGGGAACCGCCAAGAGAGCAGTACTTC
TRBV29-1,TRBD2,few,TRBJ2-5,CSVEELTSGGPRETQYF,TGCAGCGTTGAAGAATTGACTAGCGGGGGACCTCGGGAGACCCAGTACTTC
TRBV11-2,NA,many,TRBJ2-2,CASSSLGPTGELFF,TGTGCCAGCAGCTCGTTGGGGCCCACCGGGGAGCTGTTTTTT
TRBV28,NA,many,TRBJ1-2,CASSLAGWYGYTF,TGTGCCAGCAGTTTGGCAGGGTGGTATGGCTACACCTTC
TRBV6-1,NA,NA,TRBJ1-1,CASRPLYANTEAFF,TGTGCCAGCAGACCTTTATACGCGAACACTGAAGCTTTCTTT
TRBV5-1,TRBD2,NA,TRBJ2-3,CASARDYSTDTQYF,TGCGCCAGCGCCCGGGACTACTCCACAGATACGCAGTATTTT
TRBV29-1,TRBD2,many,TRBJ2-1,CSVVGGSNEQFF,TGCAGCGTTGTGGGCGGGAGCAATGAGCAGTTCTTC
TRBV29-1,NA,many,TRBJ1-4,CSVGWGAPTNEKLFF,TGCAGCGTTGGTTGGGGGGCCCCAACTAATGAAAAACTGTTTTTT
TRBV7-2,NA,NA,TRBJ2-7,CASSSKGGEQYF,TGTGCCAGCAGCTCGAAGGGCGGAGAGCAGTACTTC
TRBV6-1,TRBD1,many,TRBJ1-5,CASSDRGWTQHF,TGTGCCAGCAGCGACAGGGGATGGACCCAGCATTTT
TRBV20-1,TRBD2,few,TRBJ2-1,CSARDRASGSNEQFF,TGCAGTGCTAGAGATCGAGCTAGCGGGAGTAATGAGCAGTTCTTC
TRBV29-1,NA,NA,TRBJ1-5,CSVQASYNQPQHF,TGCAGCGTTCAGGCCAGTTATAATCAGCCCCAGCATTTT
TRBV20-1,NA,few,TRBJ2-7,CSARPRDFYEQYF,TGCAGTGCTAGACCCCGGGACTTCTACGAGCAGTACTTC
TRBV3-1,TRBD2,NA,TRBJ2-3,CAISPRPLAGLLGTDTQYF,TGTGCCATCAGCCCACGTCCCCTAGCGGGTCTCCTGGGCACAGATACGCAGTATTTT
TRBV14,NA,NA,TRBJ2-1,CASSQEGGFFYNEQFF,TGTGCCAGCAGCCAAGAAGGCGGGTTTTTTTACAATGAGCAGTTCTTC
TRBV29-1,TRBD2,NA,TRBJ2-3,CSAGLAGIPDTQYF,TGCAGCGCGGGACTAGCGGGAATTCCAGATACGCAGTATTTT
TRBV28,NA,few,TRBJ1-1,CASGPEGHPALAFF,TGTGCCAGCGGCCCCGAGGGACATCCTGCATTGGCTTTCTTT
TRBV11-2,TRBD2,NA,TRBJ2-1,CASSDRTLLARTYNEQFF,TGTGCCAGCAGCGACCGAACCTTACTAGCGAGGACCTACAATGAGCAGTTCTTC
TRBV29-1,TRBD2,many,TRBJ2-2,CSVFLAGGTVTGELFF,TGCAGCGTGTTCCTAGCGGGAGGGACGGTCACCGGGGAGCTGTTTTTT
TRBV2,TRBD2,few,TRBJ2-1,CASREPSGNGEQFF,TGTGCCAGCAGGGAGCCCAGCGGGAATGGTGAGCAGTTCTTC
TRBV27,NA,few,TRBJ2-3,CASSSALEAPDTQYF,TGTGCCAGCAGTTCCGCCTTAGAAGCGCCAGATACGCAGTATTTT